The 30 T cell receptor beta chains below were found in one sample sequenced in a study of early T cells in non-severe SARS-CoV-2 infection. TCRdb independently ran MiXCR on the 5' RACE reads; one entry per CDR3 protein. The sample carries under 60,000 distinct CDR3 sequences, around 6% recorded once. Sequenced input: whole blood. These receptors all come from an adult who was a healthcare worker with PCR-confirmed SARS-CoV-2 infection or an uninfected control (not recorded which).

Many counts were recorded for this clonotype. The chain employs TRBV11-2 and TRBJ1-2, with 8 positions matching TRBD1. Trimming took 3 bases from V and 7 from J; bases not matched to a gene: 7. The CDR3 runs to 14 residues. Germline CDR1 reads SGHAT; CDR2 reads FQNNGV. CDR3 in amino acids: CASSFPGGLGGYTF. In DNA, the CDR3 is TGTGCCAGCAGCTTTCCAGGGGGCTTGGGTGGCTACACCTTC.

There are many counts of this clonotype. In DNA form, the CDR3 reads TGTGCCAGCAGCCCGCCGAAGGGTAGCGGAGAGACCCAGTACTTC. This gives the protein CASSPPKGSGETQYF. The chain is built from TRBV7-9 and TRBJ2-5; a possible D gene is TRBD2 (6 bases). The CDR3 totals 15 residues. V was trimmed by 5 bases and J by 4 bases, leaving 17 bases between them. Germline V CDR1 and CDR2: SEHNR, FQNEAQ (reference sequence).

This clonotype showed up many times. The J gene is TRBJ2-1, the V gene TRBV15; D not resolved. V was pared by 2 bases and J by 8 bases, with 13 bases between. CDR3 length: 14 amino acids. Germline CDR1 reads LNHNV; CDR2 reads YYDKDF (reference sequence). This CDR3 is CATSRPPRHDEQFF. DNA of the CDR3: TGTGCCACCAGCAGACCACCTCGTCACGATGAGCAGTTCTTC.

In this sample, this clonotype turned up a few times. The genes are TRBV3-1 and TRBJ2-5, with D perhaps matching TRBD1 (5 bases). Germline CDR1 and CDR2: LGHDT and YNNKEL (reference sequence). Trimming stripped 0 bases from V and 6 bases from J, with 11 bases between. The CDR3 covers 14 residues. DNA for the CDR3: TGTGCCAGCAGCCAAGATGGTTCAGGGCAGACCCAGTACTTC. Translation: CASSQDGSGQTQYF.

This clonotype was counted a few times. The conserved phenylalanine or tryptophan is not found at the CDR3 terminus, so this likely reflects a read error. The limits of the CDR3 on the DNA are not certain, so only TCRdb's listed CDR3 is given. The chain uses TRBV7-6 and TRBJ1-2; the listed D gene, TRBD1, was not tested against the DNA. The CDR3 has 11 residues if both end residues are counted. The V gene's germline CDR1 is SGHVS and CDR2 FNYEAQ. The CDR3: CASSPTGGCRY.

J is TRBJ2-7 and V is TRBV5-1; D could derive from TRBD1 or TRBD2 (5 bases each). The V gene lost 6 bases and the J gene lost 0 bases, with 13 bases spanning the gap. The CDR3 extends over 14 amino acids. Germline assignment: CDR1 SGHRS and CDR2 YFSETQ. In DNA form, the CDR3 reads TGCGCCAGCACGCCCTTTGGGGGCTCCTACGAGCAGTACTTC. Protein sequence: CASTPFGGSYEQYF.

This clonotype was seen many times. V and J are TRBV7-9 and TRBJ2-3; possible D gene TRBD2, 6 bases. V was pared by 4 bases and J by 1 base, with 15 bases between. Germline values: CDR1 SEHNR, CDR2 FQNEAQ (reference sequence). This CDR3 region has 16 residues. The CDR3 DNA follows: TGTGCCAGCAGCTCATTTTCCGGGACTCGCACAGATACGCAGTATTTT. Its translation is CASSSFSGTRTDTQYF.

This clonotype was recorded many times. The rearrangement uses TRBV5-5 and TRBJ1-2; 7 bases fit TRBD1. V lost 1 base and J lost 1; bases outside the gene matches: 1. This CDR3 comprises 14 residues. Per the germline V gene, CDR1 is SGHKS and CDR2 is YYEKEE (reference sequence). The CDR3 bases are TGTGCCAGCAGCTTGACAGGGGATAACTATGGCTACACCTTC. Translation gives CASSLTGDNYGYTF. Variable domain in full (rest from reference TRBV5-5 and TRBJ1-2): DAGVTQSPTHLIKTRGQQVTLRCSPISGHKSVSWYQQVLGQGPQFIFQYYEKEERGRGNFPDRFSARQFPNYSSELNVNALLLGDSALYLCASSLTGDNYGYTFGSGTRLTVV.

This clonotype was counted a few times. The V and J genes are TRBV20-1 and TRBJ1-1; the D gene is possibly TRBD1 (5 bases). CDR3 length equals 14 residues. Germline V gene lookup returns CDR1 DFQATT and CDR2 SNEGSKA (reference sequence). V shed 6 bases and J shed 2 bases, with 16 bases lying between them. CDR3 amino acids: CSADARDQNTEAFF. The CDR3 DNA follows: TGCAGTGCGGACGCTCGGGACCAAAACACTGAAGCTTTCTTT.

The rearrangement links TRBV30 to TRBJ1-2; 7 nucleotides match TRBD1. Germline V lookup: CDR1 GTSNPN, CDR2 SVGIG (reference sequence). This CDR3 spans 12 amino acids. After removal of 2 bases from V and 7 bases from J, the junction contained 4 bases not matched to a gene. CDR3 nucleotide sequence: TGTGCCTGGAGTTCGACAGGGTTTGGCTACACCTTC. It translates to CAWSSTGFGYTF. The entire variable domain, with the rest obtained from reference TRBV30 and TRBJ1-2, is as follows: SQTIHQWPATLVQPVGSPLSLECTVEGTSNPNLYWYRQAAGRGLQLLFYSVGIGQISSEVPQNLSASRPQDRQFILSSKKLLLSDSGFYLCAWSSTGFGYTFGSGTRLTVV.

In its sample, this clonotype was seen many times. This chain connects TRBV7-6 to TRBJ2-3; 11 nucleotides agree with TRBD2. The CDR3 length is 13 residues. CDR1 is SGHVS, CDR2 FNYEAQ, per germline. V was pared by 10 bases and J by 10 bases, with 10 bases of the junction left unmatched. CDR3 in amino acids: CATGTSGPGAQYF. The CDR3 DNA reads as TGTGCCACCGGGACTAGCGGCCCAGGGGCGCAGTATTTT.

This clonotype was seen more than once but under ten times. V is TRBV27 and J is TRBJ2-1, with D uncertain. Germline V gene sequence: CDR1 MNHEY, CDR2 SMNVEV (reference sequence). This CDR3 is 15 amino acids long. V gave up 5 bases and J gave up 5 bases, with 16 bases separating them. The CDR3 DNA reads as TGTGCCAGCAGTCCGGTGGCGCGCTTCAACAATGAGCAGTTCTTC. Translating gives CASSPVARFNNEQFF.

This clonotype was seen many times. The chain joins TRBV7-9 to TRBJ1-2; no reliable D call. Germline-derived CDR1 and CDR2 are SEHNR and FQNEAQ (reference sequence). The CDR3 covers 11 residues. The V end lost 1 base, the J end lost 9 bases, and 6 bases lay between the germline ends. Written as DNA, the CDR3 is TGTGCCAGCAGCTTAGGGGCCCGCTACACCTTC. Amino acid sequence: CASSLGARYTF.

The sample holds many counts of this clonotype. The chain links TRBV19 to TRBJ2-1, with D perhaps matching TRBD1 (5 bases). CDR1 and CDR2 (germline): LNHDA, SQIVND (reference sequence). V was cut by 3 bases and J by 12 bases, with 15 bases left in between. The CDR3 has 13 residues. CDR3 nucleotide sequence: TGTGCCAGTAGTATCCCCAAGAGCAGGGTGCAGTTCTTC. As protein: CASSIPKSRVQFF.

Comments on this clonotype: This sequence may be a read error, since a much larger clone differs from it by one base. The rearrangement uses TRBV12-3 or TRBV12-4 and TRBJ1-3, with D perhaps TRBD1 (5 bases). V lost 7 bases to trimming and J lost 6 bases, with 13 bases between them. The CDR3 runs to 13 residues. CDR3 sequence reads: CASTRGTENTIYF. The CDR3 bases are TGTGCCAGCACCCGGGGGACCGAAAACACCATATATTTT.

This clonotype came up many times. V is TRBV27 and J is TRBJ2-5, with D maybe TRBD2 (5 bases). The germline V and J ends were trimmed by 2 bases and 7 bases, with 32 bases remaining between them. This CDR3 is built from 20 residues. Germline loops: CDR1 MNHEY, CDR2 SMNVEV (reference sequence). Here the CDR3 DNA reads TGTGCCAGCAGTTTAACCTCGTTTGATAGCGCCAACCCAGGAAGCGGGACCCAGTACTTC. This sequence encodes CASSLTSFDSANPGSGTQYF.

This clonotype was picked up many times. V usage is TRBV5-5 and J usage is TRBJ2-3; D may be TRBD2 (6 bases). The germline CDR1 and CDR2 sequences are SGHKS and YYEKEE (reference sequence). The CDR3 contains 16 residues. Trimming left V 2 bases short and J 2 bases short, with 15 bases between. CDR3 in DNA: TGTGCCAGCAGCTTAATTGGGACTTCCTCCACAGATACGCAGTATTTT. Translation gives CASSLIGTSSTDTQYF.

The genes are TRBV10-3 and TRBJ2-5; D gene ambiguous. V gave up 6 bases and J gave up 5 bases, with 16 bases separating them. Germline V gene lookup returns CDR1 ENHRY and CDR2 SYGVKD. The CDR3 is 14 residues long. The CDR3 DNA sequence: TGTGCCATCAGCCTACCTGGTGGACGCGAGACCCAGTACTTC. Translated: CAISLPGGRETQYF.

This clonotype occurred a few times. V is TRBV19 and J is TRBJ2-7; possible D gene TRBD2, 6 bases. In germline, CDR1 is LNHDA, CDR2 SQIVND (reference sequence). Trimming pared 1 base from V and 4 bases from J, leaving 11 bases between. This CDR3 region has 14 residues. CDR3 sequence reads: CASSIALEGYEQYF. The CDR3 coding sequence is TGTGCCAGTAGTATAGCCCTGGAGGGTTACGAGCAGTACTTC. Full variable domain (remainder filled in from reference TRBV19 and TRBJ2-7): DGGITQSPKYLFRKEGQNVTLSCEQNLNHDAMYWYRQDPGQGLRLIYYSQIVNDFQKGDIAEGYSVSREKKESFPLTVTSAQKNPTAFYLCASSIALEGYEQYFGPGTRLTVT.

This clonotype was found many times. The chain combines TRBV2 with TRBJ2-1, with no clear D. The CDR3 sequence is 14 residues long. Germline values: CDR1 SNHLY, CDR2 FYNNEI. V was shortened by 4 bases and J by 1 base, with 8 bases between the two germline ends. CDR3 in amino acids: CASSGSRSYNEQFF. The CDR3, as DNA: TGTGCCAGCAGTGGGTCGCGGTCCTACAATGAGCAGTTCTTC.

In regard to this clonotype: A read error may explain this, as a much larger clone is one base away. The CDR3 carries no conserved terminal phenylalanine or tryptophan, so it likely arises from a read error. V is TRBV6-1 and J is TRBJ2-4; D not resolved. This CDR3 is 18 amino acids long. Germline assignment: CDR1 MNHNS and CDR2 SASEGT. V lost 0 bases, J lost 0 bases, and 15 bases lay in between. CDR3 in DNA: TGTGCCAGCAGTGAAGCGGCCCAGGCTGGAGTAGCCAAAAACATTCAGTACTAC. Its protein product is CASSEAAQAGVAKNIQYY.

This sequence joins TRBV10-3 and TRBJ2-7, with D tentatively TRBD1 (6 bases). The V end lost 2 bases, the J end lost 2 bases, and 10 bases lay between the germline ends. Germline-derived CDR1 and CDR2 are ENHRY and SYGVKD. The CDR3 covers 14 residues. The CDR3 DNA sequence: TGTGCCATCAGTGAGGGACAGTGGGCCTACGAGCAGTACTTC. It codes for CAISEGQWAYEQYF.

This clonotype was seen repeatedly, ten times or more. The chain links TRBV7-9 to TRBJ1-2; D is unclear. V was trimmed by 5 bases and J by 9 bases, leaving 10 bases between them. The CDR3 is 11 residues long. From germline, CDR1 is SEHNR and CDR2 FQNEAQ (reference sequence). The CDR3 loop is CASSPWESYTF. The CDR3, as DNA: TGTGCCAGCAGCCCCTGGGAGAGCTACACCTTC.

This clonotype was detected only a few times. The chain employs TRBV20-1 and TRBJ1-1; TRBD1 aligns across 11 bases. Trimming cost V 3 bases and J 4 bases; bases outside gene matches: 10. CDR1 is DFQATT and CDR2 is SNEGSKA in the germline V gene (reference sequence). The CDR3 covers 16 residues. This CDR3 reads CSASGTGGRLSTEAFF. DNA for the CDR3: TGCAGTGCTAGCGGGACAGGGGGGCGGTTGAGCACTGAAGCTTTCTTT.

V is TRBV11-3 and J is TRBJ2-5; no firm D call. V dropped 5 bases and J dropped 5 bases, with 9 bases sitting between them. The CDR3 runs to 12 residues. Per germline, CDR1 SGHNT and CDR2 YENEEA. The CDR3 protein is CASSAVGETQYF. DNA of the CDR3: TGTGCCAGCAGCGCCGTCGGGGAGACCCAGTACTTC. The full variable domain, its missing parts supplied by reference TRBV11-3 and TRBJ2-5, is EAGVVQSPRYKIIEKKQPVAFWCNPISGHNTLYWYLQNLGQGPELLIRYENEEAVDDSQLPKDRFSAERLKGVDSTLKIQPAELGDSAVYLCASSAVGETQYFGPGTRLLVL.

CDR3 amino acids: CASDTGVNQPQHF. The DNA for the CDR3 is TGTGCCAGCGACACAGGGGTCAATCAGCCCCAGCATTTT. V usage is TRBV12-3 or TRBV12-4 and J usage is TRBJ1-5; 7 nucleotides line up with TRBD1. Unmatched junction bases numbered 4, after V lost 8 bases and J lost 3 bases. The CDR3 spans 13 residues.

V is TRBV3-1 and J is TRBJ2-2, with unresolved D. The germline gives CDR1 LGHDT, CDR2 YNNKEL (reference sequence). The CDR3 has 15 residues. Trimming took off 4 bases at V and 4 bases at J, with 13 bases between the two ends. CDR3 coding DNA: TGTGCCAGCAGCCCCTGGGCAACAGCCACCGGGGAGCTGTTTTTT. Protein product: CASSPWATATGELFF. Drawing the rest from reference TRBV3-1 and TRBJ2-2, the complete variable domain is DTAVSQTPKYLVTQMGNDKSIKCEQNLGHDTMYWYKQDSKKFLKIMFSYNNKELIINETVPNRFSPKSPDKAHLNLHINSLELGDSAVYFCASSPWATATGELFFGEGSRLTVL.

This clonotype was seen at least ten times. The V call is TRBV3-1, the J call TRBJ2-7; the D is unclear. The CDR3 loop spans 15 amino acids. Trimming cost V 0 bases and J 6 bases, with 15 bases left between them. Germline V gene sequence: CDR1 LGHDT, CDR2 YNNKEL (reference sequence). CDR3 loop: CASSQDTWARGEQYF. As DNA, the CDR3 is TGTGCCAGCAGCCAAGATACTTGGGCCCGTGGCGAGCAGTACTTC.

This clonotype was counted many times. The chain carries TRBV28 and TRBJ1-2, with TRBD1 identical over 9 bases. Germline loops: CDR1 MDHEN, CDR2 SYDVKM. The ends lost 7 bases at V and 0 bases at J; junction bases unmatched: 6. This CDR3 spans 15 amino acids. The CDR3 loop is CASTTGGQSNYGYTF. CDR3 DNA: TGTGCCAGCACAACAGGGGGCCAATCTAACTATGGCTACACCTTC.

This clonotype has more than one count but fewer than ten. The CDR3 protein is CASSVQIQDTQYF. For the CDR3, the DNA is TGTGCCAGCAGCGTACAGATCCAAGATACGCAGTATTTT. This chain links TRBV9 with TRBJ2-3; no firm D call. The CDR3 runs 13 residues. Germline CDR1 is SGDLS and CDR2 is YYNGEE. Trimming cost V 1 base and J 5 bases, with 8 bases left between them.